This T cell receptor beta chain was found in a study of CD8 T cells in Susac syndrome. After extraction with the RNeasy kit, roughly 0.45 to 1 ug of the RNA was reverse transcribed using random hexamers. TCRdb independently ran MiXCR on the immunoSEQ multiplex PCR reads; one entry per CDR3 protein. The table records 200,000 or so distinct CDR3 sequences, 95% of them present only once. CDR1 is SGHAT, CDR2 FQDESV, per germline (reference sequence). After removal of 4 bases from V and 4 bases from J, the junction contained 23 bases not matched to a gene. This CDR3 has 20 amino acids. The origin of this receptor is a human donor with Susac syndrome. V is TRBV11-1 and J is TRBJ2-5; TRBD2 agrees at 8 bases. The sample comprised CD8+ T cells from PBMCs. CDR3 loop: CASSWAESSGRSGLGETQYF. DNA of the CDR3: TGTGCCAGCAGCTGGGCCGAGTCGAGCGGGAGAAGTGGGCTAGGAGAGACCCAGTACTTC.